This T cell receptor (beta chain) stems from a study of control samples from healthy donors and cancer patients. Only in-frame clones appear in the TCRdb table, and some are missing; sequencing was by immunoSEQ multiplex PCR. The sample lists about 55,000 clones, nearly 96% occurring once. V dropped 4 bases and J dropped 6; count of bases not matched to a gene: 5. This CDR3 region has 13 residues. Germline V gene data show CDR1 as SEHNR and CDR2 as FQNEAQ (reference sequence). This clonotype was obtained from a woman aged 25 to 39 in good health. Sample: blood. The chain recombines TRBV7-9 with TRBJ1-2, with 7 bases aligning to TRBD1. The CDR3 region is CASSWDRTHGYTF. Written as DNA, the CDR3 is TGTGCCAGCAGCTGGGACAGAACTCATGGCTACACCTTC. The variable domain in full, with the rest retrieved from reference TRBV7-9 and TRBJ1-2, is DTGVSQNPRHKITKRGQNVTFRCDPISEHNRLYWYRQTLGQGPEFLTYFQNEAQLEKSRLLSDRFSAERPKGSFSTLEIQRTEQGDSAMYLCASSWDRTHGYTFGSGTRLTVV.